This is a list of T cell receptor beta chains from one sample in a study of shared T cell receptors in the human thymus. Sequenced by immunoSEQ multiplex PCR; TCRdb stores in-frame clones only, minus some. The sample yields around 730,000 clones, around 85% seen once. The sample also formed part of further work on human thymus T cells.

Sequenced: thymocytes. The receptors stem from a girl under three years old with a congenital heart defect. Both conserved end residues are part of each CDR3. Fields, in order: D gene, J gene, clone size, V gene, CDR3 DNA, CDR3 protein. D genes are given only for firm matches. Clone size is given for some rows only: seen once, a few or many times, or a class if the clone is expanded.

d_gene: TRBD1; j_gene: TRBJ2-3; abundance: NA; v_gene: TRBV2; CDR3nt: TGTGCCAGCAACCGGGACAGGGGAGGGGATACGCAGTATTTT; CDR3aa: CASNRDRGGDTQYF
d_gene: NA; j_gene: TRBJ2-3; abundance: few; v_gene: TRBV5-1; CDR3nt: TGCGCCAGCAGCTTCCCTCGGCGGAGTACTAGCACAGATACGCAGTATTTT; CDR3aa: CASSFPRRSTSTDTQYF
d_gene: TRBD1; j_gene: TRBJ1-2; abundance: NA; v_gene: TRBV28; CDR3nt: TGTGCCAGCAGTCGTGGACAGGCCCCCTTAGGCTACACCTTC; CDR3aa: CASSRGQAPLGYTF
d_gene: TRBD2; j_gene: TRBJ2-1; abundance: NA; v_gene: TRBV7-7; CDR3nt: TGTGCTAGCAGCTTAGAAGGGAGACTAGCCACCTACAATGAGCAGTTCTTC; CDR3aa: CASSLEGRLATYNEQFF
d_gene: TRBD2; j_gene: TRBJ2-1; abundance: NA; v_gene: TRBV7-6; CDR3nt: TGTGCCAGCAGCTTAACTTTGTGGCGGGGGAAAGCGTTGAATGAGCAGTTCTTC; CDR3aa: CASSLTLWRGKALNEQFF
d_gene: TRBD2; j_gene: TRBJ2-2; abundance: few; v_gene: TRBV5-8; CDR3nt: TGTGCCAGCAGCTGGCCGGGTCTAGCGGGGGGCCTTAACACCGGGGAGCTGTTTTTT; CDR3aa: CASSWPGLAGGLNTGELFF
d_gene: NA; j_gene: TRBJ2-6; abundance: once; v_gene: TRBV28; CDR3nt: TGTGCCAGCAGTTTTCGTCGTCAGGGTAACGTCCTGACTTTC; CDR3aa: CASSFRRQGNVLTF
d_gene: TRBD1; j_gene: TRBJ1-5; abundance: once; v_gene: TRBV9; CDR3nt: TGTGCCAGCAGCGGGGACAGGGCCTCTCAGCCCCAGCATTTT; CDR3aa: CASSGDRASQPQHF
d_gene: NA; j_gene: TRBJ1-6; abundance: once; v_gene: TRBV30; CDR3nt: TGTGCCTGGAGTCCGGGGGGGGATAATTCACCCCTCCACTTT; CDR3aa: CAWSPGGDNSPLHF
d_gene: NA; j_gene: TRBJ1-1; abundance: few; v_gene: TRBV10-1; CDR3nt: TGCGCCAGCAGTGAGTCGTCCAGAAATGAAGCTTTCTTT; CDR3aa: CASSESSRNEAFF
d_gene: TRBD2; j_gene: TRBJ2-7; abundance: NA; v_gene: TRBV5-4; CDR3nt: TGTGCCAGCAGCCTCTTTGAATGGGGAGGGGACTACGAGCAGTACTTC; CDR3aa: CASSLFEWGGDYEQYF
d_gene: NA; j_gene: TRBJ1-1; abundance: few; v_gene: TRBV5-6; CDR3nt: TGTGCCAGCAGCTTGACGGAGGAGAACACTGAAGCTTTCTTT; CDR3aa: CASSLTEENTEAFF
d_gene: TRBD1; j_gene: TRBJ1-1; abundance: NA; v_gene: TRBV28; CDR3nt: TGTGCCAGCAGTCCCACGCAGGGGGACACTGAAGCTTTCTTT; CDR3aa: CASSPTQGDTEAFF
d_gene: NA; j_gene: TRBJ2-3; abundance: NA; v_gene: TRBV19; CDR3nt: TGTGCCAGTAGTATACGGAGGCAAACCAGCACAGATACGCAGTATTTT; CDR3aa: CASSIRRQTSTDTQYF
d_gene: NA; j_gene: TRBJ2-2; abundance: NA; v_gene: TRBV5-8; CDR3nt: TGTGCCAGCAGCTGGGACAAGATGAACACCGGGGAGCTGTTTTTT; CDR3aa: CASSWDKMNTGELFF
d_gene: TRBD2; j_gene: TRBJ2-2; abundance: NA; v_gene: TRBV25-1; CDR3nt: TGTGCCAGCAGCGCCATAGCGGGGGGGCCCTCCGGGGAGCTGTTTTTT; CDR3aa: CASSAIAGGPSGELFF
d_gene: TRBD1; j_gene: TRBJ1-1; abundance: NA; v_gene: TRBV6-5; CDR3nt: TGTGCCAGCAGTTACCAGAACAGGGGAGACACTGAAGCTTTCTTT; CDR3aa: CASSYQNRGDTEAFF
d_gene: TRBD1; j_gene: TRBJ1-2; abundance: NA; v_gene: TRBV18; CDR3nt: TGTGCCAGCTCAGGGTGGACAGGCCCCTATGGCTACACCTTC; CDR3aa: CASSGWTGPYGYTF
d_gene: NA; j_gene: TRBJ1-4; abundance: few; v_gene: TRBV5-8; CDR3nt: TGTGCCAGCAGCTTGGCCGATGACAGGGAAAAACTGTTTTTT; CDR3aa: CASSLADDREKLFF
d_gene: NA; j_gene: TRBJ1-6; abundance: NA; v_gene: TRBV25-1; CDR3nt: TGTGCCAGCAGTGAATATCGTCGTTCACCCCTCCACTTT; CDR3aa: CASSEYRRSPLHF